One sample yielded the 20 T cell receptor beta chains listed below, sequenced in a study of control samples from healthy donors and cancer patients (dated by TCRdb to 2018 to 2020). Libraries were made using the immunoSEQ multiplex PCR assay. Entries here come from immuneACCESS through TCRdb and include only in-frame sequences with V and J called. Some clones fail to appear in such tables; in the studies checked, an unresolved V gene covers under half of the shortfall, and the cause of the remainder is unknown. In all, the sample holds fewer than 85,000 clones, and around 92% of those were seen once. Of the sample, over 4.5% is held by the ten largest clones. The sequencing sample was made of blood. These receptors were collected from a woman in her sixties in good health.

This chain uses TRBV5-4 with TRBJ1-2, with D possibly matching TRBD1 (5 bases). The CDR3 has 14 amino acids. V was cut by 2 bases and J by 1 base, with 9 bases left in between. Germline CDR1 SGHNT, CDR2 YYREEE (reference sequence). The CDR3 DNA sequence: TGTGCCAGCAGCTTAGTCGACAGTAACTATGGCTACACCTTC. Protein: CASSLVDSNYGYTF. Supplemented by reference TRBV5-4 and TRBJ1-2, the full variable domain reads ETGVTQSPTHLIKTRGQQVTLRCSSQSGHNTVSWYQQALGQGPQFIFQYYREEENGRGNFPPRFSGLQFPNYSSELNVNALELDDSALYLCASSLVDSNYGYTFGSGTRLTVV.

The count of this clone is one. The chain couples TRBV21-1 to TRBJ2-5; no check of the table's D call, TRBD2, against the DNA was made. TRBV21-1 is a pseudogene locus. The CDR3 contains 15 residues. This CDR3 reads CASSPRLAGSETQYF. CDR3 sequence (DNA): TGTGCCAGCAGCCCCAGACTAGCGGGATCCGAGACCCAGTACTTC.

The rearrangement links TRBV9 to TRBJ2-1, with 7 bases identical to TRBD1. This CDR3 has 14 residues. The V and J ends lost 0 bases and 9 bases, in that order; junction bases with no gene match: 6. Germline CDR1 SGDLS, CDR2 YYNGEE. CDR3 loop: CASSVEQGVGEQFF. DNA of the CDR3: TGTGCCAGCAGCGTAGAGCAGGGGGTGGGTGAGCAGTTCTTC.

V and J are TRBV3-1 (or the pseudogene TRBV3-2) and TRBJ2-1; 13 nucleotides align to TRBD2. Per germline, CDR1 LGHDT and CDR2 YNNKEL (reference sequence). The CDR3 loop spans 17 amino acids. Trimming took 4 bases from V and 1 from J; bases not matched to a gene: 4. CDR3 residues: CASSPGLAGVSYNEQFF. CDR3 sequence (DNA): TGTGCCAGCAGCCCCGGACTAGCGGGGGTATCCTACAATGAGCAGTTCTTC.

The chain uses TRBV28 and TRBJ1-5; D is possibly TRBD1 (6 bases). Per the germline V gene, CDR1 is MDHEN and CDR2 is SYDVKM. V gave up 6 bases and J gave up 2 bases, with 14 bases separating them. The CDR3 has 15 amino acids. CDR3 sequence: CASRLPGAGNQPQHF. In DNA form, the CDR3 reads TGTGCCAGCAGACTCCCAGGGGCTGGCAATCAGCCCCAGCATTTT.

The genes are TRBV9 and TRBJ2-7; 11 bases match TRBD2. Germline V CDR1 and CDR2: SGDLS, YYNGEE. V trimming: 3 bases; J trimming: 6 bases; junction bases outside the gene matches: 8. The CDR3 runs to 15 residues. The CDR3 spells CASSGGSLAGGEQYF. CDR3 DNA sequence: TGTGCCAGCAGCGGGGGCAGTCTAGCGGGAGGCGAGCAGTACTTC.

The V and J genes are TRBV3-1 (or the pseudogene TRBV3-2) and TRBJ2-7; 16 bases are shared with TRBD2. The CDR3 totals 16 residues. J was trimmed by 9 bases and V by 1 base; bases with no gene match: 6. Germline CDR1 is LGHDT and CDR2 is YNNKEL (reference sequence). CDR3 bases: TGTGCCAGCAGCCAAGCCGGGACTAGCGGGAGGGCCGCGCAGTACTTC. Its translation: CASSQAGTSGRAAQYF.

V gene TRBV28 combines with J gene TRBJ2-1, with 11 nucleotides matching TRBD2. This CDR3 has 15 residues. Germline trimming cut 6 bases from V and 8 bases from J; bases unmatched to any gene: 9. Germline CDR1 reads MDHEN; CDR2 reads SYDVKM. The CDR3 here is CASRLTSGSIDEQFF. The CDR3 nucleotides read TGTGCCAGCAGACTCACTAGCGGGAGTATCGATGAGCAGTTCTTC.

The chain uses TRBV19 and TRBJ1-5, with TRBD1 identical over 12 bases. Germline loops: CDR1 LNHDA, CDR2 SQIVND (reference sequence). The ends lost 5 bases at V and 6 bases at J; junction bases unmatched: 8. The CDR3 is made up of 16 amino acids. The CDR3 bases are TGTGCCAGTAGTCCGAGGGACAGGGGGCGGATTCAGCCCCAGCATTTT. It specifies CASSPRDRGRIQPQHF.

This chain uses TRBV18 with TRBJ2-7; possibly TRBD2 for D (7 bases). The ends were cut back, 5 bases at V and 7 bases at J, with 18 bases in the middle. CDR1 is KGHSH, CDR2 LQKENI, per germline. CDR3 length: 14 amino acids. CDR3: CASSTDLQGGEQYF. The CDR3 nucleotides are TGTGCCAGCTCAACCGACCTACAGGGAGGGGAGCAGTACTTC.

The chain carries TRBV29-1 and TRBJ2-7; the match to TRBD2 covers 9 bases. The V segment lost 4 bases and the J segment 4 bases; nucleotides outside the gene matches: 8. CDR3 length: 14 amino acids. Per germline, CDR1 SQVTM and CDR2 ANQGSEA. CDR3 DNA: TGCAGCGTTGGTGGGCGGGAGGGCCGGTACGAGCAGTACTTC. It specifies CSVGGREGRYEQYF.

The CDR3 reads CASTSQETQYF. The DNA of the CDR3 is TGTGCCAGCACCAGCCAAGAGACCCAGTACTTC. The chain uses TRBV12-3 or TRBV12-4 and TRBJ2-5, with unresolved D. The ends were cut back, 7 bases at V and 1 base at J, with 4 bases in the middle. This CDR3 has 11 amino acids.

The V call is TRBV21-1, the J call TRBJ1-4. TRBV21-1 is an annotated pseudogene. This CDR3 has 12 amino acids. The CDR3 nucleotides read TGTGCCAGCAGCTTCCGTCCCGGGACGAGGGAGTTT. This gives the protein CASSFRPGTREF.

This rearrangement joins TRBV28 to TRBJ1-5, with 7 bases lining up with TRBD1. The V gene end was trimmed by 3 bases and the J gene end by 5 bases; junction bases not matched to a gene: 1. The CDR3 covers 13 residues. Per germline, CDR1 MDHEN and CDR2 SYDVKM. CDR3: CASSLGTDQPQHF. As DNA, the CDR3 is TGTGCCAGCAGTTTGGGGACAGATCAGCCCCAGCATTTT.

This sequence joins TRBV11-2 and TRBJ2-3, with D maybe TRBD2 (5 bases). The germline V gene has CDR1 SGHAT and CDR2 FQNNGV. Trimming removed 2 bases at V and 5 bases at J, with 11 bases between. There are 14 residues in the CDR3. In nucleotides, the CDR3 is TGTGCCAGCAGCTTACTGGGAGCGAGAGATACGCAGTATTTT. Its protein is CASSLLGARDTQYF.

The rearrangement joins TRBV4-1 to TRBJ1-3, with 9 bases lining up with TRBD1. From germline, CDR1 is MGHRA and CDR2 YSYEKL. After removal of 0 bases from V and 8 bases from J, the junction contained 5 bases not matched to a gene. This CDR3 comprises 15 residues. As DNA, the CDR3 is TGCGCCAGCAGCCAAGAGGGGACAGGGTTTGACACCATATATTTT. Protein: CASSQEGTGFDTIYF.

V gene TRBV7-9 combines with J gene TRBJ1-4; D uncertain. The germline V and J ends were trimmed by 2 bases and 4 bases, with 5 bases remaining between them. This CDR3 region has 13 residues. Germline values: CDR1 SEHNR, CDR2 FQNEAQ (reference sequence). DNA of the CDR3: TGTGCCAGCAGCTTAAACATTAATGAAAAACTGTTTTTT. This gives the protein CASSLNINEKLFF.

This chain joins TRBV11-2 and TRBJ2-5, with 12 bases matching TRBD2. V was clipped by 5 bases and J by 4 bases; unmatched bases: 14. The CDR3 is made up of 18 amino acids. CDR1 SGHAT and CDR2 FQNNGV come from the germline V gene. In DNA, the CDR3 is TGTGCCAGCAGCCATACCATCCCGCCGGGACTAGCGGGAGAGACCCAGTACTTC. As protein: CASSHTIPPGLAGETQYF.

The chain employs TRBV28 and TRBJ1-3; 7 bases agree with TRBD1. The CDR3 is 14 amino acids. Germline loops: CDR1 MDHEN, CDR2 SYDVKM. Losses at the gene ends were 5 bases for V and 2 bases for J; bases not matched to a gene: 3. CDR3 DNA sequence: TGTGCCAGCAGTCCTGGACAGGCTGGAAACACCATATATTTT. Amino acids: CASSPGQAGNTIYF.

V usage is TRBV28 and J usage is TRBJ2-2; D tentatively reads TRBD1 or TRBD2 (5 bases each). The germline V and J ends were trimmed by 7 bases and 2 bases, with 11 bases remaining between them. From germline, CDR1 is MDHEN and CDR2 SYDVKM. CDR3 length: 14 residues. CDR3 nucleotide sequence: TGTGCCAGCACCCGGGGCCGAAACACCGGGGAGCTGTTTTTT. The encoded protein is CASTRGRNTGELFF.